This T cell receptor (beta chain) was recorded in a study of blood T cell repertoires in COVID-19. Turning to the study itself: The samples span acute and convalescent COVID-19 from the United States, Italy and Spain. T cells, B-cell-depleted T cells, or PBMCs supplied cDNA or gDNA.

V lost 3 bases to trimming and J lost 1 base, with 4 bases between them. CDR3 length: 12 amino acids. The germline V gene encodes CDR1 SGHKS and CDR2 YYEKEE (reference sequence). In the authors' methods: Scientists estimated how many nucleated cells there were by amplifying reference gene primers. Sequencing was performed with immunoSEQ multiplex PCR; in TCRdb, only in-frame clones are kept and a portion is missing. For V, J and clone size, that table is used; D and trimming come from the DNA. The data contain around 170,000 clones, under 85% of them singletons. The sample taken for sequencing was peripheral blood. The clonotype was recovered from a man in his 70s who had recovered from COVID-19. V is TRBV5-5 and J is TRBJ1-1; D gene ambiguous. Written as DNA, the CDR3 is TGTGCCAGCAGCTCCCGGAACACTGAAGCTTTCTTT. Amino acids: CASSSRNTEAFF.